The present T cell receptor beta chain was sequenced within a study of PD-1 blockade in classical Hodgkin lymphoma (dated by TCRdb to about 2020). About the full investigation: Nivolumab dosing was 3 mg/kg intravenously every 2 weeks, continuing until either disease progression or unacceptable toxicity. To define a peripheral blood immune signature of response to PD-1 blockade in classical Hodgkin lymphoma, the study combined TCR beta sequencing with CyTOF. General conclusions and limits of the study: CD4+ but not CD8+ TCR diversity rose significantly by C4D1 (p=0.0027 vs p=0.16), most apparent in complete responders (p=0.02). Newly diagnosed patients were reported to have lower baseline TCR diversity than healthy donors, and relapsed/refractory patients were reported to have lower baseline TCR diversity still. The study was limited to a single clinical trial cohort, and causes of repertoire differences, possibly disease activity or prior therapy, remained undefined. Patients starting nivolumab less than 1 year after ASCT had lower diversity and were excluded from later analyses to avoid confounding by immune reconstitution. Trial patients achieving complete response had baseline diversity similar to newly diagnosed patients, whereas partial responders and progressors had significantly lower diversity.

Reading the label with the study, this specimen's time point is: cycle 4 day 1 (C4D1), after more than five weeks of nivolumab. Relapse after autologous stem cell transplantation had occurred in all trial patients, and cohorts A, B and C were distinguished by prior brentuximab vedotin exposure. A Miltenyi CD8+ T cell isolation kit was used for magnetic negative selection to purify CD8+ T cells from thawed PBMCs. A total of roughly 57 patients with relapsed/refractory classical Hodgkin lymphoma made up the trial cohort, and each patient's best overall response was complete response, partial response or progressive disease. Single-agent nivolumab was administered to trial patients in the multi-cohort phase II CheckMate 205 trial. An independent review committee assessed best overall response using the 2007 International Working Group response criteria. PBMCs from the trial were collected at three points: immediately before nivolumab initiation (C1D1), and during therapy at cycle 2 day 1 and cycle 4 day 1. Peripheral blood was collected in 8 mL Vacutainer Cell Preparation Tubes, from which PBMCs were isolated by centrifugation and then cryopreserved. Purified CD4+ and CD8+ fractions were generated only in cases for which an additional PBMC sample was available. Magnetically labelled cells were removed on LS columns in a quadroMACS separator, and the flow-through was retained as the purified fraction.

Looking up the germline V gene (reference sequence) yields CDR1 MNHNY and CDR2 SVGAGI. Inclusive of the bounding cysteine and phenylalanine, the CDR3 is 10 residues long. CDR3 DNA only is kept here, 30 bases in frame from base 1. Between the V and J ends, shortened by 7 bases and 6 bases respectively, the junction contains 7 bases. This clone is a singleton in its sample. The antigen it recognizes is unknown. The input lacks base qualities; no much larger clone sits a single base away. The Qiagen DNeasy kit was used to extract genomic DNA from unsorted PBMCs and from the negatively selected CD4+ and CD8+ fractions. TCR beta CDR3 regions were amplified by immunoSEQ multiplex PCR using primers annealing to V and J segments. A synthetic immune receptor repertoire was used to minimize amplification bias, and any residual bias was removed computationally once sequencing was done. Turning to the authors' computational methods: Repertoire diversity was quantified as the Shannon entropy index using custom Python scripts. Unsorted, CD4+ and CD8+ repertoires were analyzed separately, except in combined analyses where CD4+ and CD8+ sequences were merged in silico. A clone was considered expanded if an increase in frequency of at least 2-fold after treatment relative to C1D1 was found, and a pseudocount of 0.5 was applied to clones undetected at baseline. Clones with 0 or 1 copy at C1D1 were defined as singleton clones, while clones with 2 or more copies were defined as non-singleton clones. Clones expanded in unsorted samples were assigned a CD4+, CD8+ or unknown annotation through matching of protein sequences in sorted samples from the same patient. Wilcoxon tests were applied to paired samples to test diversity changes from C1D1 to C4D1. The source is immuneACCESS, and TCRdb retained only in-frame sequences with V and J called. Part of the clones is not carried over; for the studies checked, unresolved V genes explain less than half of this, and the remainder is unexplained. The V and J calls and clone size were taken over from that table, and D and trimming were inferred from the DNA. The sample profile shows over 5,500 clones; 73% of them were found once. The ten top clones hold 10% to 15% of the sample.

Recombination joined TRBV6-6 with TRBJ2-7; tentative D gene TRBD1, with 5 bases matching. Here the sequenced sample was CD8+ T cells from blood, taken before the fourth cycle of nivolumab. This TCR came from a human donor with classical Hodgkin lymphoma. DNA sequence: TGTGCCAGCATGGGGCTCGAGCAGTACTTC. This translates into CASMGLEQYF.